This T cell receptor (beta chain) was identified during a study of blood T cell repertoires in COVID-19. Sequencing used immunoSEQ multiplex PCR; TCRdb keeps in-frame clones, though not all of them. Here the sample spans roughly 250,000 clones, around 81% being singletons. V lost 4 bases to trimming and J lost 1 base, with 22 bases between them. CDR3 length: 19 residues. The germline V gene encodes CDR1 SNHLY and CDR2 FYNNEI. Source material: peripheral blood. The V gene is TRBV2, the J gene TRBJ1-4; maybe TRBD1 (5 bases). The clonotype was recovered from a woman aged 55-75 years with active or convalescent COVID-19. CDR3 amino acids: CASSVYSVPGKVTNEKLFF. CDR3 coding DNA: TGTGCCAGCAGTGTGTATTCGGTTCCAGGGAAGGTAACTAATGAAAAACTGTTTTTT.